This TCR beta chain was retrieved from a study of CD8+ T cells in alopecia areata. Study results and caveats: Scalp specimens additionally yield sequences from normal skin's resident alphabeta T cells. Between patients, shared TCR sequences were less clear than in mice. This was possibly due in part to HLA diversity in the patient population. Scalp clonality and expanded CD8+ clones among the top 100 were significantly decreased by tofacitinib.

There are 14 residues in the CDR3. Trimming took 5 bases from V and 1 from J, leaving 11 bases between them. The germline CDR1 and CDR2 sequences are SGHVS and FNYEAQ. Points on this clone: Its antigen is unknown.

RNA extraction was followed by reverse transcription into cDNA, which acted as the sequencing template. Only in-frame clones appear in the TCRdb table, and some are missing; sequencing was by immunoSEQ multiplex PCR. This sample yields approximately 110,000 clones, of which roughly three fifths are seen a single time; 3% to 4% belongs to the top ten. Specified treatment: oral pan-JAK inhibitor, 5-10 mg twice daily. Sample: CD4+ T cells sorted from blood, taken at week 24, from a patient treated with tofacitinib. The clonotype comes from a human donor with alopecia areata. The V gene is TRBV7-6, the J gene TRBJ1-1; D is possibly TRBD1 (5 bases). CDR3: CASSRSTGNTEAFF. CDR3 DNA sequence: TGTGCCAGCAGCAGAAGTACAGGGAACACTGAAGCTTTCTTT.